Included here is one T cell receptor (beta chain) sequence, with context. The target antigen is unknown. Trimming took off 5 bases at V and 1 base at J, with 8 bases between the two ends. The CDR3 consists of 13 residues. Germline V CDR1 and CDR2: LGHNA, YNFKEQ. The primer mix had 60 Vbeta and 13 Jbeta primers. As processed by the authors: As a later analysis found, there were tens of millions of unique TCR beta chains, of which roughly 11 million were shared. TCRdb's table, derived via immunoSEQ multiplex PCR, lists solely in-frame clones and lacks some. V and J calls and clone size are given by that table; D and trimming were obtained from the DNA. The sample gives approximately 40,000 clones, roughly 90% of which show up once; roughly 10% is in the top ten. This sample stems from a study of cytomegalovirus exposure and HLA in healthy donors. Study-level points and caveats: One later analysis reportedly identified an Asian-associated ancestry cluster that showed fewer N-insertions than the roughly 700-donor mean.

Sample: PBMCs. The receptor was derived from a woman aged 40-49 years in good health and CMV-seropositive. The rearrangement uses TRBV4-2 and TRBJ1-1; the D gene is possibly TRBD1 (5 bases). CDR3 loop: CASSAQGNTEAFF. The CDR3 DNA reads as TGTGCCAGCAGCGCCCAGGGGAACACTGAAGCTTTCTTT.